Below, 14 T cell receptor beta chains from the same sample are listed, as sequenced in a study of radiation and T cells in renal cell carcinoma (dated by TCRdb to the early 2020s). The receptor library was made with the immunoSEQ multiplex PCR assay. The source is immuneACCESS, and TCRdb retained only in-frame sequences with V and J called. Part of the clones is not carried over; for the studies checked, unresolved V genes explain less than half of this, and the remainder is unexplained. For this sample the table gives about 65,000 clones, of which roughly four fifths were detected only once. The top ten clonotypes cover about 7% of the sample. The meaning of the sample's time point label: blood 2 weeks post-SBRT. In the paper's terms, the treatment or condition label means: 15 Gy SBRT to primary tumor, nephrectomy 4 weeks later. The source was blood, collected from a patient whose treatment included radiotherapy and nephrectomy. The source is a man in his sixties with renal cell carcinoma.

Worth noting for this clone: One end of the junction varies from germline; a read error may be responsible. The chain is built from TRBV28 and TRBJ1-5, with a weak D call TRBD1 (5 bases). CDR1 and CDR2 (germline): MDHEN, SYDVKM. The CDR3 covers 12 residues. Here the CDR3 DNA reads TGTGCCAGCAGTTTAGGGACTCAGTCCCAGCATTTT. Translation gives CASSLGTQSQHF.

There are a few counts of this clone. J is TRBJ1-1 and V is TRBV5-1; D might be TRBD1 (5 bases). The CDR3 has 13 residues. Between the trimmed V and J ends, which lost 5 bases and 1 base, there was a span of 9 bases. Per germline, CDR1 SGHRS and CDR2 YFSETQ. CDR3 DNA sequence: TGCGCCAGCAGACGAACAGGGAACACTGAAGCTTTCTTT. Amino acids: CASRRTGNTEAFF.

This clone showed up just once. V gene TRBV6-1 combines with J gene TRBJ2-7; 10 nucleotides line up with TRBD1. The germline gives CDR1 MNHNS, CDR2 SASEGT. V lost 2 bases to trimming and J lost 0 bases; unmatched junction nucleotides: 10. The CDR3 is 18 amino acids. The CDR3 nucleotides are TGTGCCAGCAGTGAATCCGCGACAGGGGGCTTTAGCTCCTACGAGCAGTACGTC. Encoded protein: CASSESATGGFSSYEQYV.

This chain uses TRBV19 with TRBJ2-7; TRBD1 aligns across 7 bases. Germline loops: CDR1 LNHDA, CDR2 SQIVND (reference sequence). The CDR3 consists of 15 residues. The ends lost 8 bases at V and 0 bases at J; junction bases unmatched: 10. The CDR3 coding sequence is TGTGCCAGTCGACTTAGACAGGGTTACTCCTACGAGCAGTACTTC. Protein: CASRLRQGYSYEQYF.

This chain connects TRBV28 to TRBJ1-1, with a possible D match to TRBD1 (5 bases). V was cut by 5 bases and J by 0 bases, with 19 bases left in between. Germline CDR1 is MDHEN and CDR2 is SYDVKM. The CDR3 sequence is 17 residues long. DNA for the CDR3: TGTGCCAGCAGTCCCTCCTCAATCCGGGACCTGAACACTGAAGCTTTCTTT. It translates to CASSPSSIRDLNTEAFF.

The CDR3 region is CASSPNPGNRENYEQYF. The CDR3 bases are TGTGCCAGCTCACCCAACCCCGGGAACAGGGAGAACTACGAGCAGTACTTC. This chain links TRBV18 with TRBJ2-7, with D tentatively TRBD1 (6 bases). CDR3 length: 17 residues. Per germline, CDR1 KGHSH and CDR2 LQKENI. With 3 bases removed from V and 3 bases from J, the gap between germline ends came to 21 bases.

The V call is TRBV4-3, the J call TRBJ1-1; 7 bases are shared with TRBD1. With V trimmed by 1 base and J by 0 bases, 2 bases remained unmatched. This CDR3 has 15 residues. Germline CDR1 reads LGHNA; CDR2 reads YSLEER. In DNA, the CDR3 is TGCGCCAGCAGCCAAGGGGGACAGATGAACACTGAAGCTTTCTTT. This translates into CASSQGGQMNTEAFF.

The V call is TRBV6-5, the J call TRBJ2-7, with a possible D match to TRBD1 (6 bases). Between the trimmed V and J ends, which lost 1 base and 5 bases, there was a span of 9 bases. CDR3 length equals 13 residues. The germline V gene has CDR1 MNHEY and CDR2 SVGAGI. CDR3 coding DNA: TGTGCCAGCAGTTACTTCTGGGGGCACGAGCAGTACTTC. It translates to CASSYFWGHEQYF.

The chain joins TRBV11-2 to TRBJ2-5, with D unresolved. The CDR3 consists of 15 residues. In germline, CDR1 is SGHAT, CDR2 FQNNGV. Trimming removed 5 bases at V and 5 bases at J, with 18 bases between. Here the CDR3 DNA reads TGTGCCAGCAGCGCGGACCCGTTTTCTTTGGAGACCCAGTACTTC. This translates into CASSADPFSLETQYF.

The chain has TRBV7-8 and TRBJ2-5, with D possibly TRBD2 on 6 matching bases. Trimming removed 6 bases from V and 5 bases from J, with 16 bases in between. Germline V CDR1 and CDR2: SGHVS, FQNEAQ. The CDR3 contains 14 residues. The CDR3: CASSRTRGSETQYF. CDR3 sequence (DNA): TGTGCCAGCAGTCGAACTCGGGGGTCTGAGACCCAGTACTTC.

V is TRBV7-9 and J is TRBJ1-3, with no clear D. CDR1 and CDR2 from the germline V gene are SEHNR and FQNEAQ (reference sequence). The CDR3 is 15 residues long. V lost 4 bases to trimming and J lost 11 bases, with 21 bases between them. CDR3 loop: CASSSDLGIKAAIYF. The DNA for the CDR3 is TGTGCCAGCAGCTCGGACCTAGGGATTAAGGCGGCCATATATTTT.

J is TRBJ2-3 and V is TRBV5-1; possible D gene TRBD2, 6 bases. Germline assignment: CDR1 SGHRS and CDR2 YFSETQ. The CDR3 contains 16 residues. V was clipped by 1 base and J by 0 bases, with 12 bases between them. CDR3: CASSLPTRTSTDTQYF. The CDR3 region has the DNA TGCGCCAGCAGCTTGCCGACTAGAACTAGCACAGATACGCAGTATTTT.

The V call is TRBV19, the J call TRBJ1-2, with TRBD1 matching 7 bases. After removal of 2 bases from V and 8 bases from J, the junction contained 5 bases not matched to a gene. Germline assignment: CDR1 LNHDA and CDR2 SQIVND (reference sequence). CDR3 length: 13 amino acids. CDR3 coding DNA: TGTGCCAGTAGTATACCCACAGGGGTGGGCTACACCTTC. It specifies CASSIPTGVGYTF.

The sample holds a few counts of this clone. The chain uses TRBV5-3 and TRBJ1-1; D gene ambiguous. TRBV5-3 is treated as an ORF (open reading frame) with a function not yet certain. CDR3 length equals 13 residues. The V and J ends lost 8 bases and 2 bases respectively, with 13 bases between them. The CDR3 region is CASGSGRNTEAFF. The CDR3 bases are TGTGCCAGCGGCTCCGGGCGAAACACTGAAGCTTTCTTT.